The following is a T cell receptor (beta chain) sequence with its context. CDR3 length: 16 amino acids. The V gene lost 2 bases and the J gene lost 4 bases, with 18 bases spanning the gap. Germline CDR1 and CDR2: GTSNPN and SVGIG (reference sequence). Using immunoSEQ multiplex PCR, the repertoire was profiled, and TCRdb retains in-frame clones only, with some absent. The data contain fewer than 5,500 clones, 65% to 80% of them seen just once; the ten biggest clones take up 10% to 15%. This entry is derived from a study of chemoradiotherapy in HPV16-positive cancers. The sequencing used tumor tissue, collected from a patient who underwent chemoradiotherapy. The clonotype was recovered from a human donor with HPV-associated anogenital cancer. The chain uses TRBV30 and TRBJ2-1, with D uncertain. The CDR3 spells CAWSFSAASLYNEQFF. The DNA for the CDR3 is TGTGCCTGGAGTTTCTCGGCGGCTAGTTTATACAATGAGCAGTTCTTC.